The clone carrying this T cell receptor beta chain is a singleton in its sample. This sample stems from a study of T cell responses to AZD1222 COVID-19 vaccine. Assay used: immunoSEQ multiplex PCR; TCRdb lists only in-frame clones, some missing. The table lists about 110,000 clones, roughly 90% of them singletons. Germline V gene lookup returns CDR1 LGHDT and CDR2 YNNKEL (reference sequence). The CDR3 is 12 amino acids. V lost 1 base and J lost 2, with 2 bases in between. This receptor was taken from an adult in good health. The rearrangement links TRBV3-1 (or the pseudogene TRBV3-2) to TRBJ1-1; D gene ambiguous. Here the sequenced sample was peripheral blood, taken on day 0 of AZD1222 vaccination. CDR3 amino acids: CASSQANTEAFF. The CDR3 region has the DNA TGTGCCAGCAGCCAAGCTAACACTGAAGCTTTCTTT.